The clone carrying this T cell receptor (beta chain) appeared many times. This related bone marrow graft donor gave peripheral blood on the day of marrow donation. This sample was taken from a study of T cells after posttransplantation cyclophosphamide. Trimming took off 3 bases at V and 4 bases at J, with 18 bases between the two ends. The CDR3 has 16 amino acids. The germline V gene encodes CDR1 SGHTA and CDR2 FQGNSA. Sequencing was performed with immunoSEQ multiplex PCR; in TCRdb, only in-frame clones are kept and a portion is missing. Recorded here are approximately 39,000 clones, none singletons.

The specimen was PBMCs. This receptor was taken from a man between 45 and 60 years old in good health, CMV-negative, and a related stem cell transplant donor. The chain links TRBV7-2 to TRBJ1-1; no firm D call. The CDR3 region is CASSLSRAASSTEAFF. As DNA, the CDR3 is TGTGCCAGCAGCTTGTCCCGCGCGGCGAGTAGCACTGAAGCTTTCTTT.